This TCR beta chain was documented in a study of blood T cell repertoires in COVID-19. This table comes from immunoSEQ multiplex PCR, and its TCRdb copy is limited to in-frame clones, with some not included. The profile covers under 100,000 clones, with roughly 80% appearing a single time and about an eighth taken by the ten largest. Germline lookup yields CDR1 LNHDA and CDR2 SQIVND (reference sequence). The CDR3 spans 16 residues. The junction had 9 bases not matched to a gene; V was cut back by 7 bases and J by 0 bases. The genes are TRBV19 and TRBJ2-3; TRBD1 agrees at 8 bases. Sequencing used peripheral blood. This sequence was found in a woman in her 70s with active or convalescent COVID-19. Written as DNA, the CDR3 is TGTGCCAGTACCTTCGGGACAGGCTATAGCACAGATACGCAGTATTTT. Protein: CASTFGTGYSTDTQYF.